The 16 T cell receptor beta chains given below trace back to one sample, sequenced in a study of cytomegalovirus exposure and HLA in healthy donors. Only in-frame clones appear in the TCRdb table, and some are missing; sequencing was by immunoSEQ multiplex PCR. The sample holds about 150,000 clones, roughly 91% seen once. Material for sequencing was PBMCs. The receptor source for this set is a man aged 18-30 years in good health and CMV-seronegative.

This chain links TRBV5-1 with TRBJ2-7, with D maybe TRBD2 (5 bases). Trimming left V 3 bases short and J 5 bases short, with 15 bases between. The CDR3 length is 14 residues. Looked up from germline, CDR1 is SGHRS and CDR2 is YFSETQ. Here the CDR3 reads CASSYRTFLNEQYF. For the CDR3, the DNA is TGCGCCAGCAGCTACCGGACTTTTTTGAACGAGCAGTACTTC. Variable domain in full (rest from reference TRBV5-1 and TRBJ2-7): KAGVTQTPRYLIKTRGQQVTLSCSPISGHRSVSWYQQTPGQGLQFLFEYFSETQRNKGNFPGRFSGRQFSNSRSEMNVSTLELGDSALYLCASSYRTFLNEQYFGPGTRLTVT.

This clone has a single count. The V call is TRBV5-6, the J call TRBJ2-1; 13 nucleotides match TRBD2. Losses at the gene ends were 4 bases for V and 10 bases for J; bases not matched to a gene: 11. This CDR3 spans 16 amino acids. From germline, CDR1 is SGHDT and CDR2 YYEEEE. DNA for the CDR3: TGTGCCAGCAGCATCGGGACTAGCGGGACCGGGGGGGAGCAGTTCTTC. This gives the protein CASSIGTSGTGGEQFF.

V gene TRBV10-2 combines with J gene TRBJ1-1, with D possibly matching TRBD1 (5 bases). Per the germline V gene, CDR1 is WSHSY and CDR2 is SAAADI. Trimming took 3 bases from V and 1 from J, leaving 6 bases between them. The CDR3 is made up of 13 amino acids. The CDR3: CASSDTGNTEAFF. The CDR3 coding sequence is TGCGCCAGCAGTGATACAGGGAACACTGAAGCTTTCTTT.

V and J are TRBV28 and TRBJ2-5, with a tentative D call TRBD1 (6 bases). The CDR3 has 14 amino acids. V was cut by 11 bases and J by 3 bases, with 19 bases left in between. Per the germline V gene, CDR1 is MDHEN and CDR2 is SYDVKM. In nucleotides, the CDR3 is TGTGCCTCTCACCATGTGGGGGCCGAAGAGACCCAGTACTTC. It yields the protein CASHHVGAEETQYF.

The chain has TRBV7-9 and TRBJ2-7; TRBD2 might be the D (5 bases). V was clipped by 1 base and J by 4 bases, with 11 bases between them. The CDR3 is 14 residues long. Germline V gene sequence: CDR1 SEHNR, CDR2 FQNEAQ (reference sequence). DNA of the CDR3: TGTGCCAGCAGCTTAGAGGCTAGAGGGTACGAGCAGTACTTC. It encodes CASSLEARGYEQYF.

J is TRBJ2-7 and V is TRBV19; 7 nucleotides align to TRBD1. V was pared by 8 bases and J by 3 bases, with 4 bases of the junction left unmatched. The germline CDR1 and CDR2 sequences are LNHDA and SQIVND (reference sequence). The CDR3 has 12 residues. CDR3 sequence (DNA): TGTGCCAGTGGGCAGGGGGTCTACGAGCAGTACTTC. This translates into CASGQGVYEQYF.

V and J are TRBV27 and TRBJ2-5; 7 bases line up with TRBD2. This CDR3 has 16 residues. The germline V gene has CDR1 MNHEY and CDR2 SMNVEV (reference sequence). Trimming removed 5 bases from V and 0 bases from J; junction bases left unmatched: 9. The CDR3 nucleotides are TGTGCCAGCAGTCCTCTCGGCGGGAGAGACCAAGAGACCCAGTACTTC. It translates to CASSPLGGRDQETQYF.

The V gene is TRBV19, the J gene TRBJ1-5; no clear D. This CDR3 comprises 12 residues. The V and J ends lost 10 bases and 6 bases respectively, with 13 bases between them. Germline V gene data show CDR1 as LNHDA and CDR2 as SQIVND (reference sequence). In DNA, the CDR3 is TGTGCCACCGTACTTGGAGCTCAGCCCCAGCATTTT. Translating it yields CATVLGAQPQHF.

The chain combines TRBV28 with TRBJ2-7; 11 positions agree with TRBD2. The CDR3 length is 15 residues. Per germline, CDR1 MDHEN and CDR2 SYDVKM. The V segment lost 6 bases and the J segment 4 bases; nucleotides outside the gene matches: 8. The CDR3 bases are TGTGCCAGCAGGCCAGGACTAGCGGGCAAGTACGAGCAGTACTTC. This codes for CASRPGLAGKYEQYF. The full variable domain, rest sourced from reference TRBV28 and TRBJ2-7, is DVKVTQSSRYLVKRTGEKVFLECVQDMDHENMFWYRQDPGLGLRLIYFSYDVKMKEKGDIPEGYSVSREKKERFSLILESASTNQTSMYLCASRPGLAGKYEQYFGPGTRLTVT.

The J gene is TRBJ1-1, the V gene TRBV6-1; 7 bases agree with TRBD1. This CDR3 contains 15 residues. The trim removed 3 bases at V and 4 bases at J, leaving 8 bases unmatched. Germline CDR1 is MNHNS and CDR2 is SASEGT. The CDR3 loop is CASSDITGVGTEAFF. The CDR3 DNA follows: TGTGCCAGCAGTGACATTACAGGGGTAGGCACTGAAGCTTTCTTT.

J is TRBJ2-7 and V is TRBV28, with 7 bases identical to TRBD1. This CDR3 is built from 15 residues. Trimming at V came to 7 bases and at J to 0 bases, leaving 9 bases not matched to a gene. Germline CDR1 MDHEN, CDR2 SYDVKM. CDR3 DNA sequence: TGTGCCAGCAAAACTCCGGGACAGAGCTCCTACGAGCAGTACTTC. The encoded protein is CASKTPGQSSYEQYF.

V gene TRBV11-2 combines with J gene TRBJ1-2; 9 nucleotides agree with TRBD1. CDR1 and CDR2 from the germline V gene are SGHAT and FQNNGV. The CDR3 is 14 residues long. The ends lost 5 bases at V and 8 bases at J; junction bases unmatched: 9. CDR3 DNA: TGTGCCAGCAGCCTACCACAGGGGGCGGAGGGCTACACCTTC. It yields the protein CASSLPQGAEGYTF.

This chain links TRBV7-8 with TRBJ1-5, with 10 bases fitting TRBD1. With 2 bases clipped from V and 6 bases from J, the junction kept 4 bases outside the gene matches. Germline values: CDR1 SGHVS, CDR2 FQNEAQ. The CDR3 consists of 15 residues. This CDR3 reads CASSLWTGGGQPQHF. The CDR3 coding sequence is TGTGCCAGCAGCTTATGGACAGGGGGTGGTCAGCCCCAGCATTTT.

The J gene is TRBJ2-1, the V gene TRBV6-6; unclear D gene. The CDR3 spans 14 residues. Germline CDR1 MNHNY, CDR2 SVGAGI (reference sequence). V gave up 5 bases and J gave up 0 bases, with 8 bases separating them. CDR3 bases: TGTGCCAGCAGTCCCCCTTACTCCTACAATGAGCAGTTCTTC. Residues: CASSPPYSYNEQFF.

The chain links TRBV5-6 to TRBJ2-5, with D unclear. Germline assignment: CDR1 SGHDT and CDR2 YYEEEE. The CDR3 extends over 14 amino acids. Trimming took off 0 bases at V and 1 base at J, with 7 bases between the two ends. The CDR3 loop reads CASSLVSVQETQYF. CDR3 in DNA: TGTGCCAGCAGCTTGGTTTCAGTCCAAGAGACCCAGTACTTC.

The gene calls are TRBV28 and TRBJ1-2, with D possibly being TRBD1 (5 bases). The CDR3 contains 12 residues. V lost 5 bases and J 6 bases, leaving 10 bases between the germline ends. Germline values: CDR1 MDHEN, CDR2 SYDVKM. DNA for the CDR3: TGTGCCAGCAGTCCCTTGACAGATGGCTACACCTTC. The encoded protein is CASSPLTDGYTF.